The entry that follows covers one TCR beta chain sequence. Germline V CDR1 and CDR2: SGHVS, FNYEAQ. The CDR3 consists of 14 residues. V was trimmed by 1 base and J by 4 bases, leaving 11 bases between them. One entry per CDR3 protein, called by TCRdb with MiXCR from the reads. Of roughly 230,000 distinct CDR3 sequences in the sample, about a sixth were seen once. This record comes from a study of T cell repertoires in cytomegalovirus infection. This chain connects TRBV7-6 to TRBJ2-7, with D possibly being TRBD1 (5 bases). The TCR originated in a human donor in good health (CMV status not recorded). Some clones in this sample may be carry-over from other donors' samples. Material for sequencing was CD8+ T cells from PBMCs. CDR3 nucleotides: TGTGCCAGCAGCTTAGACGCAGGGCTTTACGAGCAGTACTTC. Translating it yields CASSLDAGLYEQYF.